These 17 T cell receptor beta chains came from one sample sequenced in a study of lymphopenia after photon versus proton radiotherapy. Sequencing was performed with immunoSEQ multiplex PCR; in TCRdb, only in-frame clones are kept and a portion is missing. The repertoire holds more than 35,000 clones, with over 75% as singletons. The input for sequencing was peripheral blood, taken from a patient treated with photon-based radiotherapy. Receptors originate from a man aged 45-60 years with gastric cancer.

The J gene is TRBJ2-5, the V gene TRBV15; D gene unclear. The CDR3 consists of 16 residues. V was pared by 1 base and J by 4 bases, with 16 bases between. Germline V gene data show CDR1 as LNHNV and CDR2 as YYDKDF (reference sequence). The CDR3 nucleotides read TGTGCCACCAGCAGAGGGACGGCACACGGCACAGAGACCCAGTACTTC. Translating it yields CATSRGTAHGTETQYF.

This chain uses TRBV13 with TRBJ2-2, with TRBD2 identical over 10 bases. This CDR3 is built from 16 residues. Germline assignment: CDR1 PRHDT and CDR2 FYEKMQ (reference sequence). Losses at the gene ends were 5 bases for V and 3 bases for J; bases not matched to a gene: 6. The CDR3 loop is CASSLRTSGYTGELFF. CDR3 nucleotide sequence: TGTGCCAGCAGCCTCCGGACTAGCGGCTACACCGGGGAGCTGTTTTTT. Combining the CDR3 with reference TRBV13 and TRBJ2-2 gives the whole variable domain AAGVIQSPRHLIKEKRETATLKCYPIPRHDTVYWYQQGPGQDPQFLISFYEKMQSDKGSIPDRFSAQQFSDYHSELNMSSLELGDSALYFCASSLRTSGYTGELFFGEGSRLTVL.

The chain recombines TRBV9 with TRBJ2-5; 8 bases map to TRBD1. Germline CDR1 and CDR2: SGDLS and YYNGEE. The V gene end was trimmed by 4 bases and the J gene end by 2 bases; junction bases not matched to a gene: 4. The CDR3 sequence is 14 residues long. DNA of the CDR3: TGTGCCAGCAGCCCACGGGACAGGCAAGAGACCCAGTACTTC. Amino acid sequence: CASSPRDRQETQYF. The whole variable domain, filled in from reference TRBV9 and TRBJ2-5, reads DSGVTQTPKHLITATGQRVTLRCSPRSGDLSVYWYQQSLDQGLQFLIQYYNGEERAKGNILERFSAQQFPDLHSELNLSSLELGDSALYFCASSPRDRQETQYFGPGTRLLVL.

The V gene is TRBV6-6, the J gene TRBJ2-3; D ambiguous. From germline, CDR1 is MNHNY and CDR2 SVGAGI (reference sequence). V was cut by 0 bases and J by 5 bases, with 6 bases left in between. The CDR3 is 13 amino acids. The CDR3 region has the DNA TGTGCCAGCAGTTACTCCCAGCTAGATACGCAGTATTTT. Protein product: CASSYSQLDTQYF.

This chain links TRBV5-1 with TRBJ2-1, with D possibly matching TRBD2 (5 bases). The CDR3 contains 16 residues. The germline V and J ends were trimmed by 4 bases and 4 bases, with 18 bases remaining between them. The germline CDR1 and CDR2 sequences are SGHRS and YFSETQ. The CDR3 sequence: CASSHEGGLKYNEQFF. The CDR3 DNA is TGCGCCAGCAGCCATGAGGGCGGCTTAAAATACAATGAGCAGTTCTTC.

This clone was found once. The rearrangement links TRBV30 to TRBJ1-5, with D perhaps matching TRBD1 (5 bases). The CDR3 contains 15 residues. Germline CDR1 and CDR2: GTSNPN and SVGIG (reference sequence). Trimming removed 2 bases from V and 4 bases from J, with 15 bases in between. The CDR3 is CAWSPPGTFNQPQHF. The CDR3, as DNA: TGTGCCTGGAGTCCACCCGGGACTTTTAATCAGCCCCAGCATTTT.

CDR3 coding DNA: TGTGCCAGCAGCCACCTTAGGACAGGCCCCGATGGTGCTGAAGCTTTCTTT. As protein: CASSHLRTGPDGAEAFF. The chain couples TRBV4-2 to TRBJ1-1; 7 positions match TRBD1. Germline CDR1 and CDR2: LGHNA and YNFKEQ. V lost 3 bases and J lost 6; bases outside the gene matches: 16. This CDR3 is 17 amino acids long.

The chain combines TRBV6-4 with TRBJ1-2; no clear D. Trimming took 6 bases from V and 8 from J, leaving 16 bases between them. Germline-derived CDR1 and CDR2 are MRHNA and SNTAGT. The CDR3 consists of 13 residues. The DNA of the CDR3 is TGTGCCAGCAGCCCGACTTTCCTCGGGGGCTACACCTTC. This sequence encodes CASSPTFLGGYTF.

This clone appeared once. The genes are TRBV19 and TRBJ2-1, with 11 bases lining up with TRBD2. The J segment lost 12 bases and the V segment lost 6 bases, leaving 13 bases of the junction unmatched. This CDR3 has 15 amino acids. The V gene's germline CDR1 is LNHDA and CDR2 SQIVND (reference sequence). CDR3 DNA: TGTGCCAGTAGACAAATCCGGACTAGCGGGTCCACGCAGTTCTTC. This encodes CASRQIRTSGSTQFF. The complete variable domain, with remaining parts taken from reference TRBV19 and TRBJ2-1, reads DGGITQSPKYLFRKEGQNVTLSCEQNLNHDAMYWYRQDPGQGLRLIYYSQIVNDFQKGDIAEGYSVSREKKESFPLTVTSAQKNPTAFYLCASRQIRTSGSTQFFGPGTRLTVL.

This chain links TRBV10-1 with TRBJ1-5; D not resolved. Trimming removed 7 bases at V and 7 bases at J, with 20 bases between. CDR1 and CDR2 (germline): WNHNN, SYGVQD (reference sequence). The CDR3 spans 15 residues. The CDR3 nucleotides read TGCGCCAGCACTAAGAGAGCGACGAGAAACCAGCCCCAGCATTTT. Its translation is CASTKRATRNQPQHF.

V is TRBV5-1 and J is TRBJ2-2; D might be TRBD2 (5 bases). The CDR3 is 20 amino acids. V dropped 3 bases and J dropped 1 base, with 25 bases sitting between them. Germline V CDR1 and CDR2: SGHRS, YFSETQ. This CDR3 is CASSSALLANRSGNTGELFF. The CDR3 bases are TGCGCCAGCAGCTCCGCCCTACTGGCGAACCGAAGCGGGAACACCGGGGAGCTGTTTTTT.

The CDR3 region has the DNA TGTGCCAGCAGCTTGCCGGGACAGGGTAACTATGGCTACACCTTC. Translating it yields CASSLPGQGNYGYTF. The V call is TRBV7-8, the J call TRBJ1-2; 9 bases align to TRBD1. V gave up 3 bases and J gave up 1 base; unmatched junction bases: 3. Germline CDR1 and CDR2: SGHVS and FQNEAQ. CDR3 length: 15 residues.

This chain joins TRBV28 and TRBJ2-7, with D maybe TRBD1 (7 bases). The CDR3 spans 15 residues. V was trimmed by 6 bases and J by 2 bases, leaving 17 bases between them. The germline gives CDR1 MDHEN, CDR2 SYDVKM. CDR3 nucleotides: TGTGCCAGCAGGGGAGACAGGGCGGGAACCTACGAGCAGTACTTC. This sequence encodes CASRGDRAGTYEQYF.

The CDR3 sequence is CASSISAGGPGNEQFF. CDR3 nucleotide sequence: TGTGCCAGTAGTATATCCGCGGGAGGGCCCGGTAATGAGCAGTTCTTC. The chain employs TRBV19 and TRBJ2-1; 9 bases line up with TRBD2. The V segment lost 2 bases and the J segment 7 bases; nucleotides outside the gene matches: 9. Germline V gene data show CDR1 as LNHDA and CDR2 as SQIVND (reference sequence). The CDR3 consists of 16 residues.

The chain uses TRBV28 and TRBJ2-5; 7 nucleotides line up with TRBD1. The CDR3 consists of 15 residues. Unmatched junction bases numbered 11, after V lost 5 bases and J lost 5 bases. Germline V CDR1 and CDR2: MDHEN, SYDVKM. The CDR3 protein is CASSTTGAKGETQYF. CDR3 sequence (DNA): TGTGCCAGCAGTACAACAGGGGCGAAAGGGGAGACCCAGTACTTC.

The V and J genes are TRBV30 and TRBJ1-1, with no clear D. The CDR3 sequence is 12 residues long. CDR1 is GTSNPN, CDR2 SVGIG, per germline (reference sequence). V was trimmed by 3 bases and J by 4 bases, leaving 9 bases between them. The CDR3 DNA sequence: TGTGCCTGGAGACAAACGGCCACTGAAGCTTTCTTT. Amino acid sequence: CAWRQTATEAFF.

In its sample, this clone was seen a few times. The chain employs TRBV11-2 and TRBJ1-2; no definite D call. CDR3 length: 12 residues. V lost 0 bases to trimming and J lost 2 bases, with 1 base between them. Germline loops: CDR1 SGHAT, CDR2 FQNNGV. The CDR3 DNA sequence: TGTGCCAGCAGCTTAGAGAACTATGGCTACACCTTC. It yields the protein CASSLENYGYTF.